A single sample gave rise to the 3 T cell receptor beta chains below, sequenced in a study of identical twins. MiXCR, run by TCRdb on the 5' RACE reads, gives a single entry per CDR3 protein. The sample holds some 500,000 distinct CDR3 sequences, 7.5% to 10% seen once. These data were also reused for a study on yellow fever vaccine responses in identical twins.

The sequenced sample consisted of PBMCs. All receptors derive from a young woman in good health.

This clonotype has only a few counts. The chain uses TRBV2 and TRBJ2-2, with 7 bases identical to TRBD1. CDR1 and CDR2 (germline): SNHLY, FYNNEI. The V segment lost 4 bases and the J segment 0 bases; nucleotides outside the gene matches: 5. This CDR3 spans 16 amino acids. This CDR3 is CASSGQGAANTGELFF. As DNA, the CDR3 is TGTGCCAGCAGTGGACAGGGCGCTGCGAACACCGGGGAGCTGTTTTTT.

This clonotype has more than one count but fewer than ten. V usage is TRBV3-1 and J usage is TRBJ2-3; D uncertain. CDR1 is LGHDT, CDR2 YNNKEL, per germline (reference sequence). Trimming pared 0 bases from V and 0 bases from J, leaving 13 bases between. CDR3 length equals 17 residues. As DNA, the CDR3 is TGTGCCAGCAGCCAAGATCGTCCGATCTATAGCACAGATACGCAGTATTTT. Encoded protein: CASSQDRPIYSTDTQYF.

This clonotype turned up a few times. The chain employs TRBV4-3 and TRBJ2-5; 7 nucleotides match TRBD2. V lost 0 bases to trimming and J lost 5 bases; unmatched junction nucleotides: 6. Per germline, CDR1 LGHNA and CDR2 YSLEER. This CDR3 spans 15 amino acids. For the CDR3, the DNA is TGCGCCAGCAGCCAAGATGGGAGGGAGGAGGAGACCCAGTACTTC. It encodes CASSQDGREEETQYF.